The subject of this entry is one T cell receptor (beta chain). Its antigen is undetermined. The entry originates in a study of OX40 agonist ivuxolimab in advanced cancers. Turning to the study itself: Under the entry rules, prior anti-PD-1, anti-PD-L1 or anti-CTLA-4 therapy was allowed, and about 38% had some. Partial responses, seen in three patients, involved one hepatocellular carcinoma and two cutaneous melanomas. Study results and limitations: At 0.1 to 3.0 mg/kg and by week 6, clonal expansion occurred in CD4+ and CD8+ blood T cells. Antigens targeted by the expanded peripheral T cells were not determined.

Data came from immunoSEQ multiplex PCR; TCRdb stores just in-frame clones and leaves some out. The sample holds some 30,000 clones, just under 90% seen once. The CDR3 is 16 residues long. The germline V gene has CDR1 SGHAT and CDR2 FQDESV (reference sequence). J was trimmed by 6 bases and V by 5 bases; bases with no gene match: 15. The clonotype was recovered from an adult with an advanced solid tumor such as melanoma, head and neck, liver or kidney cancer. The material sequenced was CD4+ or CD8+ T cells sorted from blood, taken in a trial of the OX40 agonist ivuxolimab. The chain has TRBV11-1 and TRBJ2-7, with 8 bases fitting TRBD2. For the CDR3, the DNA is TGTGCCAGCAGCCCAGCGTGGGAGCGGGAGCAGCCCGAGCAGTACTTC. It is translated as CASSPAWEREQPEQYF.